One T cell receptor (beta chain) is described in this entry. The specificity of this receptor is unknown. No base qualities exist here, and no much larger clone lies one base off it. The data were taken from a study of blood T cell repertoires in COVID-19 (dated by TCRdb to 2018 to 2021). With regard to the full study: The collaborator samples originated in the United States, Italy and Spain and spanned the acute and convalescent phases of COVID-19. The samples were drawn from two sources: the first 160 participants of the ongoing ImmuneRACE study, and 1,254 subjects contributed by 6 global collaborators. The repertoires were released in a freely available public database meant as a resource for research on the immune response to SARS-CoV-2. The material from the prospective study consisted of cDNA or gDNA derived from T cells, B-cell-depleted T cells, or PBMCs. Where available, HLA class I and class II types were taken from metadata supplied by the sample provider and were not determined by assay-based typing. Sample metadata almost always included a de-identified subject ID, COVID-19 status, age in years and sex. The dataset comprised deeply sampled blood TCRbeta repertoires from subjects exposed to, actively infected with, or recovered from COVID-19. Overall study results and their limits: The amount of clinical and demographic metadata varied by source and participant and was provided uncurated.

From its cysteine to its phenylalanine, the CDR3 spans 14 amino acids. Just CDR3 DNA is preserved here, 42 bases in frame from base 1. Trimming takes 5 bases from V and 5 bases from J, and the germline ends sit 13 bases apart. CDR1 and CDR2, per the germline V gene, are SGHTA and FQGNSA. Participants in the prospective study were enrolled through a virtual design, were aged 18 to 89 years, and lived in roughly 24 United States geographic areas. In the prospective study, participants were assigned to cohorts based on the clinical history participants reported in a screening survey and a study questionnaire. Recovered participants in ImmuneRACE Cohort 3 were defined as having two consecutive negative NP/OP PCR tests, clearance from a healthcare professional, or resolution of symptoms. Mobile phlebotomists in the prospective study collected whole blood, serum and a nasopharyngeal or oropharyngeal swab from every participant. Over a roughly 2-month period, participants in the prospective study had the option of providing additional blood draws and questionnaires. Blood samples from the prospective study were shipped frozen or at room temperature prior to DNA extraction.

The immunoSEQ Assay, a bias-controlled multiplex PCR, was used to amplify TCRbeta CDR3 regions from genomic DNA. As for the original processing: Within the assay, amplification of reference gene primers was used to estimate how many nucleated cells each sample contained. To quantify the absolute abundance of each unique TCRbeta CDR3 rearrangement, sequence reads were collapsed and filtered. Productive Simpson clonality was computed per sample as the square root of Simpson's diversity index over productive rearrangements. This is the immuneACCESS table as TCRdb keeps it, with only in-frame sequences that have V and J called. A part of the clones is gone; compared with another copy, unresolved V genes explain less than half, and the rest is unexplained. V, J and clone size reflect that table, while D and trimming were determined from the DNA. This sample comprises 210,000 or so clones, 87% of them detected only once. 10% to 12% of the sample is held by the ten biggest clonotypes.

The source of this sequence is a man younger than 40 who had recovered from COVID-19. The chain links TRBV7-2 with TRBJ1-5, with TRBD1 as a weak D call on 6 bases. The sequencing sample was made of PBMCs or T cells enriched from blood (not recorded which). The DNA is TGTGCCAGCAGCGGGGGCCAGAGGTATCAGCCCCAGCATTTT. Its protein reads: CASSGGQRYQPQHF.